Listed here are 25 T cell receptor beta chains from one sample, sequenced in a study of vaccination and CD4 T cells after COVID-19. Which antigens these TCRs recognize remains unknown. Treatment: roughly nine-day PBMC culture with coronavirus spike peptide pools or control peptides (ViraFEST assay). The Oncomine TCR Beta short-read assay sequenced DNA from cultured CD4+ T cells. TCRdb fed the PCR reads into MiXCR, producing one record per CDR3 protein. In the table there are about 23,000 distinct CDR3 sequences, under 45% of which are singletons. The input for sequencing was CD4+ T cells from blood, cultured in vitro, taken before SARS-CoV-2 vaccination. The receptors shown here come from a human donor who received a COVID-19 vaccine.

This clonotype was seen more than once but under ten times. This CDR3 reads CSAPSAGQYGYTF. The CDR3 DNA follows: TGCAGTGCCCCCTCTGCGGGTCAGTATGGCTACACCTTC. V is TRBV20-1 and J is TRBJ1-2, with D unresolved. This CDR3 is 13 amino acids long. Trimming pared 6 bases from V and 5 bases from J, leaving 16 bases between. CDR1 and CDR2 from the germline V gene are DFQATT and SNEGSKA (reference sequence).

This clonotype was seen only a few times. This chain joins TRBV24-1 and TRBJ2-5; TRBD2 is a possible D gene (5 bases). This CDR3 has 16 amino acids. Germline CDR1 KGHDR, CDR2 SFDVKD. Trimming removed 4 bases from V and 3 bases from J, with 17 bases in between. CDR3 in DNA: TGTGCCACCAGTGACCCGAGCGGAGTCCCCGAAGAGACCCAGTACTTC. Translation: CATSDPSGVPEETQYF.

V gene TRBV12-3 or TRBV12-4 combines with J gene TRBJ2-7; D perhaps matches TRBD1 (6 bases). The CDR3 consists of 14 residues. Trimming left V 5 bases short and J 0 bases short, with 11 bases between. CDR3 in DNA: TGTGCCAGCAGTAACCAGGGGATCTCCTACGAGCAGTACTTC. Encoded protein: CASSNQGISYEQYF.

The chain links TRBV20-1 to TRBJ2-3; 8 nucleotides agree with TRBD2. Trimming cost V 6 bases and J 5 bases; bases outside gene matches: 16. This CDR3 comprises 16 residues. The germline CDR1 and CDR2 sequences are DFQATT and SNEGSKA (reference sequence). CDR3 nucleotides: TGCAGTGCCCCAGACCCCACTAGCGGCGAGATAGATACGCAGTATTTT. It codes for CSAPDPTSGEIDTQYF.

The CDR3 region is CASTSDRNTGELFF. The DNA of the CDR3 is TGTGCCAGCACCTCGGACAGAAACACCGGGGAGCTGTTTTTT. The chain carries TRBV7-2 and TRBJ2-2; D possibly corresponds to TRBD1 (6 bases). Germline values: CDR1 SGHTA, CDR2 FQGNSA. V was clipped by 7 bases and J by 2 bases, with 11 bases between them. CDR3 size: 14 residues.

The J gene is TRBJ1-5, the V gene TRBV30; 7 bases fit TRBD1. The germline gives CDR1 GTSNPN, CDR2 SVGIG (reference sequence). V was pared by 5 bases and J by 5 bases, with 3 bases of the junction left unmatched. This CDR3 comprises 12 residues. In nucleotides, the CDR3 is TGTGCCTGGGCTGGGACAGATCAGCCCCAGCATTTT. Protein product: CAWAGTDQPQHF.

V is TRBV15 and J is TRBJ2-5, with D uncertain. Trimming stripped 3 bases from V and 1 base from J, with 15 bases between. CDR1 is LNHNV, CDR2 YYDKDF, per germline (reference sequence). The CDR3 contains 16 residues. The CDR3 region has the DNA TGTGCCACCAGCAGGGGTGGTGGGCGGTCCCAAGAGACCCAGTACTTC. Its translation: CATSRGGGRSQETQYF.

The chain couples TRBV14 to TRBJ2-7; D remains ambiguous. V was shortened by 0 bases and J by 3 bases, with 12 bases between the two germline ends. Looked up from germline, CDR1 is SGHDN and CDR2 is FVKESK. This CDR3 comprises 15 residues. The CDR3 spells CASSQDWAYNYEQYF. The CDR3 nucleotides read TGTGCCAGCAGCCAAGATTGGGCCTACAACTACGAGCAGTACTTC.

This sequence joins TRBV20-1 and TRBJ1-6, with D unresolved. Looked up from germline, CDR1 is DFQATT and CDR2 is SNEGSKA (reference sequence). V shed 1 base and J shed 3 bases, with 10 bases lying between them. The CDR3 extends over 15 amino acids. CDR3 DNA sequence: TGCAGTGCTAGAGCTACGGCGAGCTATAATTCACCCCTCCACTTT. Its translation: CSARATASYNSPLHF.

The rearrangement uses TRBV7-4 and TRBJ2-7, with D perhaps matching TRBD2 (6 bases). Germline-derived CDR1 and CDR2 are SGHVT and SQSDAQ. This CDR3 spans 14 amino acids. Trimming shortened V by 5 bases and J by 3 bases, and 14 bases separated the two germline ends. This CDR3 is CASSPEEGYYEQYF. The CDR3 DNA follows: TGTGCCAGCAGCCCCGAGGAGGGGTACTACGAGCAGTACTTC.

A single count supports this clonotype. The chain combines TRBV19 with TRBJ2-3; 8 bases fit TRBD2. V was clipped by 4 bases and J by 0 bases; unmatched bases: 3. From germline, CDR1 is LNHDA and CDR2 SQIVND (reference sequence). The CDR3 consists of 15 residues. CDR3 sequence (DNA): TGTGCCAGTAGTAAAGCGGGGGTTAGCACAGATACGCAGTATTTT. Protein: CASSKAGVSTDTQYF.

This clonotype has just one count. The chain joins TRBV20-1 to TRBJ1-3; no clear D. In germline, CDR1 is DFQATT, CDR2 SNEGSKA (reference sequence). The length of the CDR3 is 15 residues. V lost 5 bases and J lost 0, with 14 bases in between. The DNA for the CDR3 is TGCAGTGCTGCCCTCCCTGGGTTCTCTGGAAACACCATATATTTT. Residues: CSAALPGFSGNTIYF.

CDR3 amino acids: CATSDPSGGSTDTQYF. In nucleotides, the CDR3 is TGTGCCACCAGTGATCCTAGCGGGGGGAGCACAGATACGCAGTATTTT. This chain connects TRBV24-1 to TRBJ2-3; 11 bases align to TRBD2. After removal of 3 bases from V and 0 bases from J, the junction contained 1 base not matched to a gene. This CDR3 is 16 amino acids long. Germline loops: CDR1 KGHDR, CDR2 SFDVKD.

This sequence joins TRBV19 and TRBJ1-2, with 9 positions matching TRBD1. Looked up from germline, CDR1 is LNHDA and CDR2 is SQIVND (reference sequence). The CDR3 is 16 residues long. Unmatched junction bases numbered 12, after V lost 2 bases and J lost 8 bases. CDR3 nucleotides: TGTGCCAGTAGTATATTCCCCCGGGACAGGGCTGTCGGCTACACCTTC. It encodes CASSIFPRDRAVGYTF.

This CDR3 is CASSDGYGYTF. In DNA form, the CDR3 reads TGTGCCAGCAGTGATGGCTATGGCTACACCTTC. V gene TRBV2 combines with J gene TRBJ1-2; no firm D call. V was cut by 3 bases and J by 4 bases, with 3 bases left in between. The germline CDR1 and CDR2 sequences are SNHLY and FYNNEI. The CDR3 loop spans 11 amino acids.

The chain recombines TRBV6-1 with TRBJ2-3, with TRBD2 identical over 7 bases. Per germline, CDR1 MNHNS and CDR2 SASEGT. CDR3 size: 15 residues. Losses at the gene ends were 6 bases for V and 3 bases for J; bases not matched to a gene: 9. CDR3 in amino acids: CASSRSSGSTDTQYF. The CDR3 nucleotides are TGTGCCAGCAGCCGATCTAGCGGTTCGACAGATACGCAGTATTTT.

The V gene is TRBV11-3, the J gene TRBJ2-1; D gene ambiguous. The length of the CDR3 is 11 residues. Deletions cut 5 bases from V and 6 bases from J, with 5 bases between. Germline-derived CDR1 and CDR2 are SGHNT and YENEEA. CDR3 nucleotide sequence: TGTGCCAGCAGCCCCGCCAATGAGCAGTTCTTC. It is translated as CASSPANEQFF. Full variable domain (rest looked up from reference TRBV11-3 and TRBJ2-1): EAGVVQSPRYKIIEKKQPVAFWCNPISGHNTLYWYLQNLGQGPELLIRYENEEAVDDSQLPKDRFSAERLKGVDSTLKIQPAELGDSAVYLCASSPANEQFFGPGTRLTVL.

The chain has TRBV5-4 and TRBJ1-1, with D possibly being TRBD1 (5 bases). This CDR3 has 15 amino acids. V lost 2 bases, J lost 0 bases, and 11 bases lay in between. Germline values: CDR1 SGHNT, CDR2 YYREEE (reference sequence). The CDR3 loop reads CASSLAGAMNTEAFF. In nucleotides, the CDR3 is TGTGCCAGCAGCTTAGCCGGGGCCATGAACACTGAAGCTTTCTTT.

The genes are TRBV19 and TRBJ1-2; TRBD1 matches at 9 bases. The CDR3 loop spans 16 amino acids. Trimming cost V 4 bases and J 3 bases; bases outside gene matches: 9. The germline V gene encodes CDR1 LNHDA and CDR2 SQIVND (reference sequence). In DNA form, the CDR3 reads TGTGCCAGTAGTAAACTCACAGGGGGCCTTCACTATGGCTACACCTTC. This encodes CASSKLTGGLHYGYTF.

This clonotype was seen only once. The chain combines TRBV20-1 with TRBJ2-6; D is uncertain. This CDR3 region has 14 residues. Deletions cut 4 bases from V and 0 bases from J, with 7 bases between. Germline V gene lookup returns CDR1 DFQATT and CDR2 SNEGSKA (reference sequence). Here the CDR3 reads CSATDPSGANVLTF. CDR3 coding DNA: TGCAGTGCTACGGACCCCTCTGGGGCCAACGTCCTGACTTTC.

This clonotype has a handful of counts. This chain links TRBV6-5 with TRBJ1-6; TRBD1 is a possible D gene (5 bases). The V gene's germline CDR1 is MNHEY and CDR2 SVGAGI. V lost 0 bases and J 11 bases, leaving 5 bases between the germline ends. There are 12 residues in the CDR3. The CDR3 spells CASSYSGAPLHF. Here the CDR3 DNA reads TGTGCCAGCAGTTACTCGGGGGCACCCCTCCACTTT.

The chain combines TRBV6-5 with TRBJ2-1; TRBD2 might be the D (5 bases). The V end was cut by 4 bases, the J end by 7 bases, with 14 bases between. This CDR3 contains 14 residues. Germline assignment: CDR1 MNHEY and CDR2 SVGAGI. In nucleotides, the CDR3 is TGTGCCAGCAGTTTCTCCCTGACTAAGAATGAGCAGTTCTTC. Protein sequence: CASSFSLTKNEQFF.

This chain joins TRBV27 and TRBJ1-5; D gene uncertain. V was pared by 8 bases and J by 5 bases, with 16 bases between. This CDR3 region has 14 residues. The V gene's germline CDR1 is MNHEY and CDR2 SMNVEV (reference sequence). The CDR3 coding sequence is TGTGCCAGCCCGGAACCTAAGAGGGATCAGCCCCAGCATTTT. This encodes CASPEPKRDQPQHF.

V is TRBV20-1 and J is TRBJ2-1; tentatively, D is TRBD1 or TRBD2 (6 bases each). The CDR3 is 14 residues long. Germline CDR1 reads DFQATT; CDR2 reads SNEGSKA (reference sequence). CDR3 amino acids: CSANREVGYNEQFF. The CDR3 DNA follows: TGCAGCGCGAACAGGGAGGTGGGCTACAATGAGCAGTTCTTC.

The V and J genes are TRBV5-1 and TRBJ2-7; D is undetermined. The CDR3 has 15 amino acids. The germline V gene has CDR1 SGHRS and CDR2 YFSETQ. V was shortened by 2 bases and J by 0 bases, with 12 bases between the two germline ends. CDR3 protein: CASSFGYDSSYEQYF. The CDR3 nucleotides read TGCGCCAGCAGCTTCGGGTACGATTCCTCCTACGAGCAGTACTTC. Full variable domain (remainder filled in from reference TRBV5-1 and TRBJ2-7): KAGVTQTPRYLIKTRGQQVTLSCSPISGHRSVSWYQQTPGQGLQFLFEYFSETQRNKGNFPGRFSGRQFSNSRSEMNVSTLELGDSALYLCASSFGYDSSYEQYFGPGTRLTVT.